This T cell receptor beta chain originates from a study of blood T cell repertoires in COVID-19. Study-wide context: Acute and convalescent COVID-19 specimens originated in the United States, Italy and Spain.

Germline assignment: CDR1 MDHEN and CDR2 SYDVKM. CDR3 length: 14 amino acids. With 6 bases removed from V and 7 bases from J, the gap between germline ends came to 18 bases. Everyone who took part was roughly 18 to 89 years old, and they came from about 25 US areas. In assigning cohorts, the study relied on participant-reported clinical history. The protocol was immunoSEQ multiplex PCR, while the TCRdb copy is restricted to in-frame clones and leaves out a portion. The repertoire holds 85,000 to 130,000 clones, with 80% to 90% as singletons. Source material: PBMCs or T cells enriched from blood (not recorded which). This sequence was found in a woman between 45 and 65 years old who had recovered from COVID-19. The chain is built from TRBV28 and TRBJ1-1, with a weak D call TRBD1 (5 bases). CDR3 in DNA: TGTGCCAGCAGAACCGGGGGTAATACGTATGAAGCTTTCTTT. Translation gives CASRTGGNTYEAFF.